The T cell receptor beta chain under discussion was sequenced for a study of PD-L1 blockade in urothelial cancer. Points from the study as a whole: Tumor-linked clones in blood grew more by 3 weeks in durable-benefit patients.

The protocol was immunoSEQ multiplex PCR, while the TCRdb copy is restricted to in-frame clones and leaves out a portion. This sample has about 91,000 clones; roughly 80% occur once, and the top ten carry under 8.5%. Time point indicated: peripheral blood 6 weeks after treatment start. A word on this clone: Its specificity is not known.

The CDR3 contains 15 residues. Germline CDR1 SGHRS, CDR2 YFSETQ. Germline trimming cut 4 bases from V and 5 bases from J; bases unmatched to any gene: 8. This TCR derives from a man between 65 and 85 years old with urothelial cancer. The sample in question was PBMCs, obtained around atezolizumab (anti-PD-L1) treatment. The rearrangement uses TRBV5-1 and TRBJ2-1; 8 bases agree with TRBD1. CDR3 coding DNA: TGCGCCAGCAGCCTGGGGGCGACAGGGGACAATGAGCAGTTCTTC. Its protein is CASSLGATGDNEQFF. The entire variable domain, with the rest obtained from reference TRBV5-1 and TRBJ2-1, is as follows: KAGVTQTPRYLIKTRGQQVTLSCSPISGHRSVSWYQQTPGQGLQFLFEYFSETQRNKGNFPGRFSGRQFSNSRSEMNVSTLELGDSALYLCASSLGATGDNEQFFGPGTRLTVL.